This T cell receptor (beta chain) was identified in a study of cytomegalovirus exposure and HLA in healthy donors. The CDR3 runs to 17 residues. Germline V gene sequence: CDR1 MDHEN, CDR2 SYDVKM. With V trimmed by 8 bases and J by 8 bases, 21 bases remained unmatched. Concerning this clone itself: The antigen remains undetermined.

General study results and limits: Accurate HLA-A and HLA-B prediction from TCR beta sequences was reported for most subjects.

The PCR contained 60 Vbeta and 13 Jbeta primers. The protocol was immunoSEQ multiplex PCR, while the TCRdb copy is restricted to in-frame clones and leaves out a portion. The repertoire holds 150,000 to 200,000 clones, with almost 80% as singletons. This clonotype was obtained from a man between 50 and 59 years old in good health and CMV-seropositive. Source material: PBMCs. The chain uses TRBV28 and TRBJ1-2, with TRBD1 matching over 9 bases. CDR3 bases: TGTGCCAGCGTCGTGGGGGGGGAGACAGGGGGAGTTTTAGGCTACACCTTC. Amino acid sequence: CASVVGGETGGVLGYTF.